Sequencing of this TCR beta chain was carried out in a study of CD8 T cells in ankylosing spondylitis. This clonotype was recorded a few times. Its antigen is unidentified. The junction had 23 bases not matched to a gene; V was cut back by 5 bases and J by 10 bases. Germline V gene sequence: CDR1 SGDLS, CDR2 YYNGEE. This CDR3 is 18 amino acids long. TCRdb passed the 5' RACE reads through MiXCR, listing each CDR3 protein once. The profile shows roughly 700,000 distinct CDR3 sequences, about 20% of them singletons. Study results and caveats: Matched synovial fluid from ankylosing spondylitis patients was reported to be enriched for disease-linked clones. Blood from ankylosing spondylitis patients appeared to carry a characteristic eight-variant TCR beta motif.

V and J are TRBV9 and TRBJ2-1; 8 bases map to TRBD1. The clonotype was recovered from a male donor with ankylosing spondylitis. Sequenced input: blood, either unsorted or a sorted T cell fraction (not recorded which). The DNA for the CDR3 is TGTGCCAGCAGTACCGATTCTAGGCCACAGGGGGATCTGGGGGAGCAGTTCTTC. It encodes CASSTDSRPQGDLGEQFF.